This T cell receptor (beta chain) derives from a study of blood T cell repertoires in COVID-19. Study-wide background: T cells, B-cell-depleted T cells, or PBMCs supplied cDNA or gDNA.

The CDR3 totals 14 residues. Germline CDR1 and CDR2: SGHNT and YYREEE (reference sequence). V lost 6 bases and J lost 4; bases outside the gene matches: 6. This table comes from immunoSEQ multiplex PCR, and its TCRdb copy is limited to in-frame clones, with some not included. The table lists approximately 65,000 clones, around 93% of them singletons. This clone was seen just once. The sequence came from an older man with active COVID-19. The chain has TRBV5-4 and TRBJ2-1; TRBD1 matches at 8 bases. The material sequenced was peripheral blood. CDR3 nucleotides: TGTGCCAGCACCGCGACAGGGGAATACAATGAGCAGTTCTTC. This translates into CASTATGEYNEQFF.